This is a list of T cell receptor beta chains from one sample in a study of shared clonotypes between healthy human individuals. Libraries were prepared by immunoSEQ multiplex PCR; TCRdb keeps only in-frame clonotypes and omits some of them. The sample lists about 1.9 million clones; just over 90% were seen once. Sequencing was performed on naive CD8+ T cells from PBMCs. These receptors came from a man between 18 and 35 years old in good health. Some clones in this sample may be carry-over from other donors' samples. Both conserved end residues are part of each CDR3. The D gene is left open where the match is weak. The size of a clone is reported for some rows only, either as once, few or many, or as a class for expanded clones.

>15|TRBJ2-7|TRBD1|NA|TRBV9
CASAASPDRVNEQYF
TGTGCCTCAGCAGCGTCCCCGGACAGGGTCAACGAGCAGTACTTC
>13|TRBJ2-7|TRBD1|NA|TRBV27
CASSLDRDYEQYF
TGTGCCAGCAGTCTAGACAGGGACTACGAGCAGTACTTC
>14|TRBJ2-3|NA|NA|TRBV5-6
CASSPTPTPDTQYF
TGTGCCAGCAGCCCGACACCGACTCCAGATACGCAGTATTTT
>13|TRBJ1-1|NA|NA|TRBV27
CASSLARVTEAFF
TGTGCCAGCAGTTTAGCCAGGGTCACTGAAGCTTTCTTT
>13|TRBJ1-2|NA|NA|TRBV7-9
CASSSLMIYGYTF
TGTGCCAGCAGCTCTCTTATGATTTATGGCTACACCTTC
>9|TRBJ2-7|NA|NA|TRBV20-1
CSAREYGQF
TGCAGTGCTAGAGAGTATGGACAGTTC
>14|TRBJ2-7|NA|NA|TRBV14
CASSQGRTNYEQYF
TGTGCCAGCAGCCAAGGAAGGACTAACTACGAGCAGTACTTC
>12|TRBJ2-3|TRBD2|NA|TRBV29-1
CSVVPGEGTQYF
TGCAGCGTTGTTCCGGGGGAGGGTACGCAGTATTTT
>12|TRBJ2-1|NA|NA|TRBV25-1
CAGTRDRNEQFF
TGTGCCGGGACCAGAGACCGCAATGAGCAGTTCTTC
>14|TRBJ2-7|NA|NA|TRBV9
CASSVGGLGYEQYF
TGTGCCAGCAGCGTAGGCGGTTTGGGTTACGAGCAGTACTTC
>14|TRBJ2-1|NA|NA|TRBV4-1
CASSQDSTGREQFF
TGCGCCAGCAGCCAAGATTCGACAGGGAGGGAGCAGTTCTTC
>13|TRBJ2-7|NA|NA|TRBV19
CASSIRESDEQYF
TGTGCCAGTAGTATACGAGAATCGGACGAGCAGTACTTC
>14|TRBJ1-3|NA|NA|TRBV29-1
CSVISQVFGNTIYF
TGCAGCGTTATCTCTCAGGTTTTTGGAAACACCATATATTTT
>16|TRBJ2-2|TRBD2|NA|TRBV9
CASSPLRGRDTGELFF
TGTGCCAGCAGCCCACTGCGGGGGAGAGACACCGGGGAGCTGTTTTTT
>15|TRBJ1-3|NA|NA|TRBV7-9
CASSLKEISGNTIYF
TGTGCCAGCAGCTTAAAAGAAATCTCTGGAAACACCATATATTTT
>11|TRBJ1-1|TRBD1|NA|TRBV7-8
CASSPTGEAFF
TGTGCCAGCAGCCCGACAGGGGAAGCTTTCTTT
>12|TRBJ1-2|NA|NA|TRBV2
CAGHLGGYGYTF
TGTGCCGGCCATCTAGGGGGCTATGGCTACACCTTC
>14|TRBJ1-2|NA|NA|TRBV5-4
CASSLNQGENGYTF
TGTGCCAGCAGCTTGAATCAGGGAGAAAATGGCTACACCTTC
>14|TRBJ2-7|NA|NA|TRBV19
CASSIDRPDYEQYF
TGTGCCAGTAGTATAGATCGTCCAGACTACGAGCAGTACTTC
>17|TRBJ2-7|TRBD2|NA|TRBV5-6
CASSPPGGTSGTHEQYF
TGTGCCAGCAGCCCCCCGGGCGGGACTAGCGGGACCCACGAGCAGTACTTC
>13|TRBJ2-3|NA|NA|TRBV7-6
CASSPANTDTQYF
TGTGCCAGCAGCCCAGCCAACACAGATACGCAGTATTTT
>12|TRBJ2-7|TRBD2|once|TRBV29-1
CSGASGSYEQYF
TGCAGCGGGGCTAGCGGGTCATATGAGCAGTACTTC
>17|TRBJ2-2|TRBD2|NA|TRBV4-1
CASSQDRAGGATGELFF
TGCGCCAGCAGCCAAGATCGGGCGGGAGGGGCCACCGGGGAGCTGTTTTTT
>15|TRBJ2-3|TRBD1|NA|TRBV7-8
CASSYRTGGTDTQYF
TGTGCCAGCAGCTACAGGACAGGGGGCACAGATACGCAGTATTTT
>11|TRBJ1-2|NA|NA|TRBV5-4
CASSLAAGYTF
TGTGCCAGCAGCTTGGCTGCTGGCTACACCTTC
>17|TRBJ1-1|TRBD1|once|TRBV27
CASIPDRDRDWNTEAFF
TGTGCCAGCATTCCAGACCGGGACAGGGATTGGAACACTGAAGCTTTCTTT
>15|TRBJ1-1|NA|NA|TRBV28
CASSINDRGATEAFF
TGTGCCAGCAGTATTAATGACCGGGGGGCCACTGAAGCTTTCTTT
>15|TRBJ1-1|NA|NA|TRBV28
CASSFPREGNTEAFF
TGTGCCAGCAGTTTCCCCAGGGAAGGGAACACTGAAGCTTTCTTT
>14|TRBJ2-7|TRBD1|NA|TRBV28
CASSLGQGTYEQYF
TGTGCCAGCAGTTTAGGACAGGGGACTTACGAGCAGTACTTC
>16|TRBJ2-1|NA|NA|TRBV18
CASSPLPPARYNEQFF
TGTGCCAGCTCACCACTCCCCCCCGCGCGCTACAATGAGCAGTTCTTC
>13|TRBJ1-5|NA|NA|TRBV6-5
CASRMTEDLTQHF
TGTGCCAGCAGGATGACAGAGGATTTGACCCAGCATTTT
>14|TRBJ1-1|TRBD1|NA|TRBV7-2
CASSPTGRNTEAFF
TGTGCCAGCAGCCCGACAGGGAGGAACACTGAAGCTTTCTTT
>14|TRBJ2-7|NA|NA|TRBV7-9
CASSTAGLSYEQYF
TGTGCCAGCAGTACGGCAGGACTTTCCTACGAGCAGTACTTC
>14|TRBJ1-5|NA|NA|TRBV27
CASVGRGMNQPQHF
TGTGCCAGCGTTGGTCGAGGGATGAATCAGCCCCAGCATTTT
>13|TRBJ2-5|NA|NA|TRBV5-1
CASSLVREETQYF
TGCGCCAGCAGCTTGGTGCGGGAAGAGACCCAGTACTTC
>14|TRBJ1-5|TRBD1|NA|TRBV27
CASGRDSINQPQHF
TGTGCCAGCGGGCGGGACAGTATCAATCAGCCCCAGCATTTT
>15|TRBJ1-1|NA|NA|TRBV12-5
CASGLERLGRRGAFF
TGTGCTAGTGGTTTGGAACGGTTGGGCAGGCGAGGAGCTTTCTTT
>14|TRBJ2-7|NA|NA|TRBV29-1
CSVERQGSSYEQYF
TGCAGCGTTGAACGGCAGGGGAGCTCCTACGAGCAGTACTTC
>15|TRBJ1-5|NA|NA|TRBV6-6
CASREGVYSNQPQHF
TGTGCCAGCAGGGAGGGAGTCTATAGCAATCAGCCCCAGCATTTT
>15|TRBJ2-7|NA|NA|TRBV7-9
CASSLGLGENNEQYF
TGTGCCAGCAGCTTAGGGTTGGGGGAGAACAACGAGCAGTACTTC